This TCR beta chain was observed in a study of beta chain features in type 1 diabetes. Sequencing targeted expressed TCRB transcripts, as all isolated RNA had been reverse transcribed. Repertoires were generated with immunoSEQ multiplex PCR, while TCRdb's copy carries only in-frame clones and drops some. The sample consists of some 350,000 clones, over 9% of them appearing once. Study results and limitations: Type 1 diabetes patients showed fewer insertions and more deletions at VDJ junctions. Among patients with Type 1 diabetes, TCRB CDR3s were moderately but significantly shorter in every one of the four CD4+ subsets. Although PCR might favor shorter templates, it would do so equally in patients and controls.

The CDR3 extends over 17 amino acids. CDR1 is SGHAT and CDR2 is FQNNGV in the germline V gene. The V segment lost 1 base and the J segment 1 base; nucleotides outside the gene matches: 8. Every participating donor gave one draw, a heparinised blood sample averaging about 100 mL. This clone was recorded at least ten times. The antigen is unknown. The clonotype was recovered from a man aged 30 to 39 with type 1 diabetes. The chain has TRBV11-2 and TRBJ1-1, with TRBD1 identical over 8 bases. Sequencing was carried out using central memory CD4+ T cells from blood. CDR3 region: CASSLALQGAANTEAFF. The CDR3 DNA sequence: TGTGCCAGCAGCTTAGCCCTCCAGGGGGCTGCGAACACTGAAGCTTTCTTT.